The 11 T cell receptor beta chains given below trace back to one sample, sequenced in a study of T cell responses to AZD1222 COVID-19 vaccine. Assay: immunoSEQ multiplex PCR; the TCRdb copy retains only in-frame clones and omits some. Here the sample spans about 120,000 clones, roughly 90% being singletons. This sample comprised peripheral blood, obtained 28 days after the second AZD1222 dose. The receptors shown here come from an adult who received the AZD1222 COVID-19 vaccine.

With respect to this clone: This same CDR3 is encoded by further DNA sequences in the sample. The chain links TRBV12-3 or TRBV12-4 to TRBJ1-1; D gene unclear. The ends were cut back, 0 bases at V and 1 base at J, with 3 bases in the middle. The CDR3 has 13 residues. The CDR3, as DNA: TGTGCCAGCAGTTTAGCGAAGAACACTGAAGCTTTCTTT. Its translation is CASSLAKNTEAFF.

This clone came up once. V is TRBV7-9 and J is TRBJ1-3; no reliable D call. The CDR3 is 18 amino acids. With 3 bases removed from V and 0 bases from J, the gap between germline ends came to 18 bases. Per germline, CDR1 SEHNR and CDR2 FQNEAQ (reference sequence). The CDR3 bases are TGTGCCAGCAGCTTTAGGACGGAAAGAGCTAGCTCTGGAAACACCATATATTTT. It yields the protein CASSFRTERASSGNTIYF.

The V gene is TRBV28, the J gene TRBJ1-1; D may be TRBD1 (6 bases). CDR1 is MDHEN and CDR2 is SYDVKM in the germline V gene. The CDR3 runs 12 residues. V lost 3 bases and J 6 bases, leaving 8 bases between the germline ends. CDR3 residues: CASSFGGAEAFF. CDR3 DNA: TGTGCCAGCAGTTTTGGGGGCGCTGAAGCTTTCTTT. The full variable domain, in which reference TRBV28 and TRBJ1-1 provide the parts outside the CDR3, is DVKVTQSSRYLVKRTGEKVFLECVQDMDHENMFWYRQDPGLGLRLIYFSYDVKMKEKGDIPEGYSVSREKKERFSLILESASTNQTSMYLCASSFGGAEAFFGQGTRLTVV.

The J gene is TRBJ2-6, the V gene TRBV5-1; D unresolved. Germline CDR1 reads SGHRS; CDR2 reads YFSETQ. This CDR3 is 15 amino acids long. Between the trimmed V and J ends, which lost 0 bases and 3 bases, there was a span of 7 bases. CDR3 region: CASSLAAGGANVLTF. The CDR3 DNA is TGCGCCAGCAGCTTGGCGGCAGGTGGGGCCAACGTCCTGACTTTC.

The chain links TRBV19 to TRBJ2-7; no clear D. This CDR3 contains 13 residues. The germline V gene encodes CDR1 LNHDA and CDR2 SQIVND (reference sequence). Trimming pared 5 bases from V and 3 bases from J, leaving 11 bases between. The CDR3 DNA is TGTGCCAGTAGTCCTAGTAGATTCTACGAGCAGTACTTC. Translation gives CASSPSRFYEQYF.

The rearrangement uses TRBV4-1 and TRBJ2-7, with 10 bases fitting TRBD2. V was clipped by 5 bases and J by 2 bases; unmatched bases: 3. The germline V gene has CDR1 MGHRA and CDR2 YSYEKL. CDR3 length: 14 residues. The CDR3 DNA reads TGCGCCAGCAGCATAAGCGGGGGGGCCTACGAGCAGTACTTC. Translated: CASSISGGAYEQYF.

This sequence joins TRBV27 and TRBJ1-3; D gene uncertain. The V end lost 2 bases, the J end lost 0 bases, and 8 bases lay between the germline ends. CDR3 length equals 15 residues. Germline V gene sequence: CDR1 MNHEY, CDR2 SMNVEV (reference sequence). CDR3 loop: CASSLKGFSGNTIYF. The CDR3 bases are TGTGCCAGCAGTTTAAAGGGATTCTCTGGAAACACCATATATTTT.

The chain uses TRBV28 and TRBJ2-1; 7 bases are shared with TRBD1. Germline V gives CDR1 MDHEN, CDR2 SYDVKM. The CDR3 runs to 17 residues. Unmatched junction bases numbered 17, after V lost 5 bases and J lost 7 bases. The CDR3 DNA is TGTGCCAGCAGTCTCCCTCTCTCGACAGGGCTAGGGAATGAGCAGTTCTTC. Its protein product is CASSLPLSTGLGNEQFF.

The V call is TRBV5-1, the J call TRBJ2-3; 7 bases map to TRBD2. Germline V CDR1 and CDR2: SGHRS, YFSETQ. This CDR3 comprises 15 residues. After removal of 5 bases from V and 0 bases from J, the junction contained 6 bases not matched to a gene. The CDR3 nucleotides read TGCGCCAGCAGGGGTCTAGCGGCAAGCACAGATACGCAGTATTTT. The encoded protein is CASRGLAASTDTQYF.

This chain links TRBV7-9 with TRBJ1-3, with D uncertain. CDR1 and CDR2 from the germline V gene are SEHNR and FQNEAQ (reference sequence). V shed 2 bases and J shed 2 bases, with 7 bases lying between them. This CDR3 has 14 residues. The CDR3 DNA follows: TGTGCCAGCAGCTTACTGGGAACTGGAAACACCATATATTTT. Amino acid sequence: CASSLLGTGNTIYF.

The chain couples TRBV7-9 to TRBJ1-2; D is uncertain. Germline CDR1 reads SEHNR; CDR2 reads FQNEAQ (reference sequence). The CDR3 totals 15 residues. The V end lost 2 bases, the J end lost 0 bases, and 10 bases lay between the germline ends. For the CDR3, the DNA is TGTGCCAGCAGCTTATCGTACACCACTAACTATGGCTACACCTTC. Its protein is CASSLSYTTNYGYTF.